Below, 28 T cell receptor beta chains from the same sample are listed, as sequenced in a study of T cells in Graves' hyperthyroidism and ophthalmopathy. RNA transcripts gave rise to amplified TCR beta CDR3 regions. Initially, a first-round RT-PCR of the TCR CDR3 employed the HTBI primer set. TCRdb itself ran the multiplex PCR reads through MiXCR, one entry per CDR3 protein. The repertoire holds 490,000 or so distinct CDR3 sequences, with 15% to 20% as singletons. The material sequenced was blood. The receptors come from a man aged 40-55 years with Graves' ophthalmopathy.

V and J are TRBV29-1 and TRBJ1-4, with D possibly TRBD1 on 5 matching bases. Germline loops: CDR1 SQVTM, CDR2 ANQGSEA. The CDR3 covers 12 residues. Trimming took 4 bases from V and 8 from J, leaving 11 bases between them. CDR3 amino acids: CSVGAGREKLFF. The CDR3 bases are TGCAGCGTTGGTGCAGGGCGAGAAAAACTGTTTTTT. Using reference TRBV29-1 and TRBJ1-4 for the parts outside the CDR3, the full variable domain is SAVISQKPSRDICQRGTSLTIQCQVDSQVTMMFWYRQQPGQSLTLIATANQGSEATYESGFVIDKFPISRPNLTFSTLTVSNMSPEDSSIYLCSVGAGREKLFFGSGTQLSVL.

This clonotype has only a few counts. J is TRBJ2-3 and V is TRBV5-1; 9 bases fit TRBD2. Germline CDR1 SGHRS, CDR2 YFSETQ. J lost 2 bases, V lost 2 bases, and 3 bases had no gene match. There are 15 residues in the CDR3. CDR3 coding DNA: TGCGCCAGCAGCTTTACTAGCGGGTACACAGATACGCAGTATTTT. This encodes CASSFTSGYTDTQYF.

This clonotype was counted many times. The genes are TRBV5-1 and TRBJ1-1, with unresolved D. This CDR3 has 14 residues. V lost 3 bases to trimming and J lost 2 bases, with 11 bases between them. CDR1 is SGHRS and CDR2 is YFSETQ in the germline V gene. The chain's CDR3 is CASSSTGGNTEAFF. The DNA of the CDR3 is TGCGCCAGCAGCTCGACGGGTGGCAACACTGAAGCTTTCTTT.

The chain links TRBV28 to TRBJ1-2; D remains ambiguous. This CDR3 spans 12 amino acids. Germline V gene lookup returns CDR1 MDHEN and CDR2 SYDVKM. V lost 8 bases to trimming and J lost 6 bases, with 13 bases between them. CDR3: CASEETDDGYTF. The DNA of the CDR3 is TGTGCCAGCGAGGAGACGGACGATGGCTACACCTTC.

V and J are TRBV5-1 and TRBJ2-1; possibly TRBD2 for D (5 bases). Germline V lookup: CDR1 SGHRS, CDR2 YFSETQ. This CDR3 contains 14 residues. V lost 1 base and J 9 bases, leaving 14 bases between the germline ends. The CDR3 protein is CASSLKGLPLEQFF. CDR3 sequence (DNA): TGCGCCAGCAGCTTGAAAGGACTGCCCCTTGAGCAGTTCTTC.

This clonotype occurred many times. The chain links TRBV7-9 to TRBJ2-5, with 11 nucleotides matching TRBD2. The CDR3 is 14 amino acids. The ends lost 2 bases at V and 4 bases at J; junction bases unmatched: 0. Germline V gene data show CDR1 as SEHNR and CDR2 as FQNEAQ (reference sequence). CDR3 DNA sequence: TGTGCCAGCAGCTTACTAGCGGGAGGAGAGACCCAGTACTTC. It specifies CASSLLAGGETQYF.

The V and J genes are TRBV5-1 and TRBJ2-5; 7 bases are a match to TRBD1. J gave up 1 base and V 3 bases, and 6 bases lay outside the gene matches. In germline, CDR1 is SGHRS, CDR2 YFSETQ. CDR3 length: 15 amino acids. The DNA of the CDR3 is TGCGCCAGCAGCTCAGGGGGTAGTTTCCAAGAGACCCAGTACTTC. This sequence encodes CASSSGGSFQETQYF. The variable domain in full, with the rest retrieved from reference TRBV5-1 and TRBJ2-5, is KAGVTQTPRYLIKTRGQQVTLSCSPISGHRSVSWYQQTPGQGLQFLFEYFSETQRNKGNFPGRFSGRQFSNSRSEMNVSTLELGDSALYLCASSSGGSFQETQYFGPGTRLLVL.

The V gene is TRBV5-8, the J gene TRBJ2-2; 7 positions agree with TRBD2. From germline, CDR1 is SGHTS and CDR2 YDEGEE. This CDR3 is built from 15 residues. The trim removed 5 bases at V and 5 bases at J, leaving 9 bases unmatched. The CDR3 sequence is CASRDGLGGTGELFF. Written as DNA, the CDR3 is TGTGCCAGCAGGGATGGACTAGGAGGTACCGGGGAGCTGTTTTTT.

The V and J genes are TRBV16 and TRBJ1-5; no firm D call. The ends were cut back, 2 bases at V and 5 bases at J, with 16 bases in the middle. CDR1 and CDR2 from the germline V gene are KGHSY and FQNENV. This CDR3 region has 16 residues. The chain's CDR3 is CASSQVQPAGYQPQHF. CDR3 bases: TGTGCCAGCAGCCAAGTCCAACCTGCCGGGTATCAGCCCCAGCATTTT.

In its sample, this clonotype was seen a few times. The chain has TRBV6-1 and TRBJ1-1; TRBD1 is a possible D gene (5 bases). With 6 bases removed from V and 6 bases from J, the gap between germline ends came to 17 bases. In germline, CDR1 is MNHNS, CDR2 SASEGT. The CDR3 covers 14 residues. This chain's CDR3 is CASRLQRGVAEAFF. In DNA form, the CDR3 reads TGTGCCAGCAGACTCCAACGGGGGGTCGCTGAAGCTTTCTTT.

V gene TRBV5-6 combines with J gene TRBJ2-7; either TRBD1 or TRBD2 may fit D (5 bases each). This CDR3 has 16 amino acids. Germline CDR1 and CDR2: SGHDT and YYEEEE. V was pared by 5 bases and J by 0 bases, with 18 bases between. Here the CDR3 reads CASSPLRGSSSYEQYF. The DNA for the CDR3 is TGTGCCAGCAGTCCCCTCCGGGGCAGTTCCTCCTACGAGCAGTACTTC.

This clonotype was seen at least ten times. This chain connects TRBV30 to TRBJ2-1; TRBD2 is a possible D gene (6 bases). CDR1 GTSNPN and CDR2 SVGIG come from the germline V gene (reference sequence). Trimming shortened V by 0 bases and J by 3 bases, and 12 bases separated the two germline ends. The CDR3 spans 15 residues. The CDR3 is CAWSVGGAHYNEQFF. The CDR3 nucleotides read TGTGCCTGGAGTGTTGGCGGGGCCCACTACAATGAGCAGTTCTTC. The whole variable domain, remainder taken from reference TRBV30 and TRBJ2-1, is SQTIHQWPATLVQPVGSPLSLECTVEGTSNPNLYWYRQAAGRGLQLLFYSVGIGQISSEVPQNLSASRPQDRQFILSSKKLLLSDSGFYLCAWSVGGAHYNEQFFGPGTRLTVL.

At least ten counts were recorded for this clonotype. V and J are TRBV12-3 or TRBV12-4 and TRBJ2-1; TRBD1 is a possible D gene (6 bases). The CDR3 consists of 18 residues. Trimming left V 5 bases short and J 0 bases short, with 20 bases between. CDR3 sequence reads: CASSTYWGQSSSYNEQFF. CDR3 coding DNA: TGTGCCAGCAGTACCTATTGGGGGCAGTCGAGCTCCTACAATGAGCAGTTCTTC.

This clonotype was seen many times. The chain is built from TRBV28 and TRBJ2-1; 8 bases align to TRBD1. The CDR3 consists of 19 residues. Losses at the gene ends were 3 bases for V and 4 bases for J; bases not matched to a gene: 17. Germline assignment: CDR1 MDHEN and CDR2 SYDVKM. CDR3 loop: CASSFNPSDREDRYNEQFF. CDR3 sequence (DNA): TGTGCCAGCAGTTTTAACCCCTCGGACAGGGAAGATCGGTACAATGAGCAGTTCTTC.

The chain links TRBV2 to TRBJ1-6, with D possibly TRBD1 on 6 matching bases. The germline CDR1 and CDR2 sequences are SNHLY and FYNNEI. With 6 bases removed from V and 13 bases from J, the gap between germline ends came to 22 bases. The CDR3 length is 15 residues. The CDR3 DNA reads as TGTGCCAGCAGCTTAGAGGGGGGGCCCCGTGTTCCCCTCCACTTT. The encoded protein is CASSLEGGPRVPLHF.

At least ten counts were recorded for this clonotype. The chain joins TRBV7-2 to TRBJ1-2; the D is unclear. The germline gives CDR1 SGHTA, CDR2 FQGNSA. The CDR3 extends over 15 amino acids. Trimming shortened V by 5 bases and J by 5 bases, and 18 bases separated the two germline ends. CDR3: CASSPGSGGRYGYTF. The CDR3, as DNA: TGTGCCAGCAGCCCTGGGTCAGGCGGGAGGTATGGCTACACCTTC.

This clonotype was seen at least ten times. The chain uses TRBV5-1 and TRBJ1-1, with D perhaps TRBD1 (6 bases). V was pared by 3 bases and J by 2 bases, with 8 bases between. The CDR3 runs to 13 residues. Germline V gene data show CDR1 as SGHRS and CDR2 as YFSETQ. The CDR3 is CASSSGVNTEAFF. The CDR3 nucleotides are TGCGCCAGCAGCTCAGGGGTCAACACTGAAGCTTTCTTT.

The chain employs TRBV12-3 or TRBV12-4 and TRBJ2-2, with 12 bases identical to TRBD2. V shed 3 bases, J shed 5 bases, and the junction held 7 bases outside the gene matches. This CDR3 has 17 amino acids. The CDR3 DNA is TGTGCCAGCAGTTTCATTCTAGCGGGGGGGCGGACCGGGGAGCTGTTTTTT. The encoded protein is CASSFILAGGRTGELFF.

This clonotype was recorded many times. The chain is built from TRBV28 and TRBJ1-2; 9 nucleotides agree with TRBD1. The CDR3 is 15 residues long. CDR1 is MDHEN and CDR2 is SYDVKM in the germline V gene. J was trimmed by 2 bases and V by 6 bases; bases with no gene match: 7. For the CDR3, the DNA is TGTGCCAGCAGGGGACAGGGAGGAAGGAACTATGGCTACACCTTC. Amino acids: CASRGQGGRNYGYTF.

V and J are TRBV5-6 and TRBJ2-7; TRBD1 agrees at 7 bases. The CDR3 covers 13 residues. CDR1 and CDR2 from the germline V gene are SGHDT and YYEEEE. V lost 2 bases, J lost 6 bases, and 5 bases stayed unmatched. CDR3 sequence (DNA): TGTGCCAGCAGCTTTACTACAGGGGTCGAGCAGTACTTC. Translated: CASSFTTGVEQYF.

This clonotype was counted ten times or more. The J gene is TRBJ1-5, the V gene TRBV28; D is possibly TRBD1 (5 bases). Germline CDR1 reads MDHEN; CDR2 reads SYDVKM. The germline V and J ends were trimmed by 3 bases and 3 bases, with 9 bases remaining between them. The CDR3 spans 14 residues. CDR3 nucleotides: TGTGCCAGCAGTTTGGGGCAGTACAATCAGCCCCAGCATTTT. It encodes CASSLGQYNQPQHF.

The chain recombines TRBV20-1 with TRBJ1-4; no clear D gene. The germline V and J ends were trimmed by 4 bases and 4 bases, with 10 bases remaining between them. Germline V lookup: CDR1 DFQATT, CDR2 SNEGSKA (reference sequence). CDR3 size: 13 residues. The CDR3, as DNA: TGCAGTGCTATCCCGCAGGTTAATGAAAAACTGTTTTTT. Protein product: CSAIPQVNEKLFF.

This clonotype was counted a few times. The gene calls are TRBV4-2 and TRBJ2-2; D is possibly TRBD2 (5 bases). The CDR3 has 15 residues. The V and J ends lost 1 base and 7 bases respectively, with 13 bases between them. Germline lookup yields CDR1 LGHNA and CDR2 YNFKEQ. As DNA, the CDR3 is TGTGCCAGCAGCCAAGGGTACCCTGAGGGCGGGGAGCTGTTTTTT. This gives the protein CASSQGYPEGGELFF.

In its sample, this clonotype was seen many times. The chain is built from TRBV20-1 and TRBJ2-1; 10 bases line up with TRBD2. Germline V gives CDR1 DFQATT, CDR2 SNEGSKA (reference sequence). Trimming at V came to 1 base and at J to 4 bases, leaving 10 bases not matched to a gene. This CDR3 region has 17 residues. The CDR3 sequence: CSARVGLAVLTYNEQFF. CDR3 coding DNA: TGCAGTGCTAGAGTTGGACTAGCGGTTCTTACTTACAATGAGCAGTTCTTC.

This clonotype was observed many times. The chain uses TRBV9 and TRBJ2-7; 7 bases are shared with TRBD1. Germline lookup yields CDR1 SGDLS and CDR2 YYNGEE. The length of the CDR3 is 15 residues. V trimming: 0 bases; J trimming: 3 bases; junction bases outside the gene matches: 6. CDR3 in DNA: TGTGCCAGCAGCGTAGGGGACAGCGAATACTACGAGCAGTACTTC. Encoded protein: CASSVGDSEYYEQYF.

The chain combines TRBV28 with TRBJ1-2; 9 bases are shared with TRBD1. The germline V gene has CDR1 MDHEN and CDR2 SYDVKM. V lost 3 bases and J lost 5; bases outside the gene matches: 4. The CDR3 spans 14 residues. This chain's CDR3 is CASSFRDRAYGYTF. CDR3 sequence (DNA): TGTGCCAGCAGTTTTCGGGACAGGGCGTATGGCTACACCTTC.

The V call is TRBV2, the J call TRBJ1-3; 7 bases match TRBD1. Unmatched junction bases numbered 2, after V lost 2 bases and J lost 4 bases. The CDR3 is made up of 14 amino acids. In germline, CDR1 is SNHLY, CDR2 FYNNEI. The CDR3 loop is CASSEPGQGNTIYF. In DNA form, the CDR3 reads TGTGCCAGCAGTGAACCGGGACAGGGAAACACCATATATTTT.

This clonotype was seen a few times. In DNA, the CDR3 is TGTGCCTGGACCCCCCGGGACAGGGACCGGGGTGAGCAGTTCTTC. Translated, it gives CAWTPRDRDRGEQFF. The chain uses TRBV30 and TRBJ2-1; 9 bases are shared with TRBD1. J lost 9 bases, V lost 4 bases, and 13 bases had no gene match. Germline CDR1 and CDR2: GTSNPN and SVGIG (reference sequence). This CDR3 has 15 amino acids.